One sample yielded the 21 T cell receptor beta chains listed below, sequenced in a study of shared clonotypes between healthy human individuals (dated by TCRdb to 2018 to 2021). The receptor library was made with the immunoSEQ multiplex PCR assay. TCRdb provides this immuneACCESS table in a form limited to in-frame rearrangements. Some clones are lacking; in checked studies, under half of them reflect an unresolved V gene, and why the rest are absent is not known. This sample is represented by some 1 million clones; about 76% of them were singletons. The ten largest clones take up approximately 1.5% of the sample. The sample comprised memory CD4+ T cells sorted from blood. The sample's cell subset or site label, decoded: CD45RA-negative fraction. Source of these receptors: a man aged 18 to 29 in good health.

The genes are TRBV18 and TRBJ1-2; a weak D match, TRBD1 (5 bases). The CDR3 sequence is 12 residues long. Germline-derived CDR1 and CDR2 are KGHSH and LQKENI. Trimming removed 5 bases from V and 6 bases from J, with 10 bases in between. CDR3 nucleotide sequence: TGTGCCAGCTCAGAGCAGGGTAATGGCTACACCTTC. It codes for CASSEQGNGYTF.

This clone occurred a few times. Other nucleotide sequences in the sample specify the same CDR3. The chain is built from TRBV10-1 and TRBJ2-7; 9 nucleotides line up with TRBD1. The length of the CDR3 is 14 residues. The V gene end was trimmed by 3 bases and the J gene end by 2 bases; junction bases not matched to a gene: 2. Germline V gene data show CDR1 as WNHNN and CDR2 as SYGVQD (reference sequence). The CDR3 reads CASSEGTGTYEQYF. CDR3 DNA: TGCGCCAGCAGTGAAGGGACAGGGACCTACGAGCAGTACTTC.

The chain couples TRBV5-1 to TRBJ2-5; TRBD1 matches 8 bases. This CDR3 is built from 16 residues. V lost 3 bases, J lost 4 bases, and 11 bases stayed unmatched. The V gene's germline CDR1 is SGHRS and CDR2 YFSETQ. CDR3: CASSYGQQGARETQYF. CDR3 sequence (DNA): TGCGCCAGCAGCTACGGACAGCAGGGGGCAAGAGAGACCCAGTACTTC.

This clone occurred a few times. The rearrangement joins TRBV4-1 to TRBJ1-5; possibly TRBD1 for D (5 bases). Germline lookup yields CDR1 MGHRA and CDR2 YSYEKL. Trimming cost V 0 bases and J 1 base, with 13 bases left between them. This CDR3 contains 17 residues. The CDR3 spells CASSQDWGGVSNQPQHF. In nucleotides, the CDR3 is TGCGCCAGCAGCCAAGATTGGGGCGGGGTCAGCAATCAGCCCCAGCATTTT.

The chain has TRBV7-2 and TRBJ2-1, with D possibly being TRBD2 (6 bases). V was trimmed by 6 bases and J by 4 bases, leaving 19 bases between them. This CDR3 is 16 amino acids long. CDR1 is SGHTA, CDR2 FQGNSA, per germline. CDR3 amino acids: CASSLTAGQNYNEQFF. CDR3 nucleotides: TGTGCCAGCAGTCTTACAGCGGGCCAAAATTACAATGAGCAGTTCTTC.

A word on this clone: The same CDR3 also results from other DNA sequences found in this sample. The chain has TRBV6-5 and TRBJ2-7, with D uncertain. The CDR3 contains 13 residues. Per germline, CDR1 MNHEY and CDR2 SVGAGI. V shed 3 bases and J shed 5 bases, with 11 bases lying between them. In DNA, the CDR3 is TGTGCCAGCAGTTATCTGGGTGGCAACGAGCAGTACTTC. This codes for CASSYLGGNEQYF.

J is TRBJ1-4 and V is TRBV5-8, with no clear D. The V and J ends lost 0 bases and 7 bases respectively, with 19 bases between them. The CDR3 loop spans 17 amino acids. Germline CDR1 is SGHTS and CDR2 is YDEGEE. CDR3 coding DNA: TGTGCCAGCAGCTTGGGACAAATTTACTCCCCAGGTGAAAAACTGTTTTTT. Residues: CASSLGQIYSPGEKLFF.

The chain has TRBV27 and TRBJ2-7; maybe TRBD2 (6 bases). V dropped 5 bases and J dropped 0 bases, with 11 bases sitting between them. The CDR3 contains 14 residues. CDR1 is MNHEY and CDR2 is SMNVEV in the germline V gene (reference sequence). The CDR3 sequence: CASSRAGISYEQYF. CDR3 DNA: TGTGCCAGCAGTAGGGCGGGGATCTCCTACGAGCAGTACTTC.

The genes are TRBV12-5 and TRBJ2-7; D not certain. The CDR3 extends over 15 amino acids. Trimming shortened V by 1 base and J by 2 bases, and 12 bases separated the two germline ends. From germline, CDR1 is LGHNT and CDR2 FRNRAP. The CDR3 bases are TGTGCTAGTGGTTTGGCGCAAGTGAGCGCCTACGAGCAGTACTTC. Encoded protein: CASGLAQVSAYEQYF.

V usage is TRBV7-2 and J usage is TRBJ1-5; D remains unclear. Trimming took off 5 bases at V and 1 base at J, with 12 bases between the two ends. Germline CDR1 and CDR2: SGHTA and FQGNSA. CDR3 length equals 15 residues. DNA of the CDR3: TGTGCCAGCAGCAAAGTGGGAGGCAGCAATCAGCCCCAGCATTTT. Amino acid sequence: CASSKVGGSNQPQHF.

The chain combines TRBV27 with TRBJ2-7; no definite D call. The CDR3 extends over 13 amino acids. Germline loops: CDR1 MNHEY, CDR2 SMNVEV (reference sequence). V shed 1 base and J shed 3 bases, with 7 bases lying between them. The CDR3 DNA follows: TGTGCCAGCAGTTTATTGTACGGCTACGAGCAGTACTTC. Amino acids: CASSLLYGYEQYF.

The chain has TRBV5-1 and TRBJ2-2, with 10 nucleotides matching TRBD1. The CDR3 consists of 19 residues. CDR1 SGHRS and CDR2 YFSETQ come from the germline V gene. V lost 1 base and J lost 1; bases outside the gene matches: 10. The CDR3 coding sequence is TGCGCCAGCAGCTTGAGAGAGACAGGGGGCGAGAAGAACACCGGGGAGCTGTTTTTT. This translates into CASSLRETGGEKNTGELFF.

This chain connects TRBV14 to TRBJ2-1; D perhaps matches TRBD2 (6 bases). This CDR3 comprises 17 residues. With 4 bases removed from V and 5 bases from J, the gap between germline ends came to 21 bases. Germline assignment: CDR1 SGHDN and CDR2 FVKESK. CDR3 sequence (DNA): TGTGCCAGCAGCCCGGACCAGTGGAGGGCCCCAAACAATGAGCAGTTCTTC. This gives the protein CASSPDQWRAPNNEQFF.

The chain links TRBV4-3 to TRBJ2-2, with D unresolved. The length of the CDR3 is 14 residues. Deletions cut 1 base from V and 6 bases from J, with 9 bases between. Germline V CDR1 and CDR2: LGHNA, YSLEER. The CDR3 sequence is CASSQARAAGELFF. CDR3 coding DNA: TGCGCCAGCAGCCAAGCTCGGGCGGCCGGGGAGCTGTTTTTT.

V usage is TRBV7-6 and J usage is TRBJ2-3; tentatively, D is TRBD1 or TRBD2 (5 bases each). CDR1 SGHVS and CDR2 FNYEAQ come from the germline V gene. Between the trimmed V and J ends, which lost 4 bases and 7 bases, there was a span of 15 bases. This CDR3 comprises 14 residues. The CDR3 sequence: CASSSPGTPYTQYF. In DNA form, the CDR3 reads TGTGCCAGCAGCTCTCCCGGGACCCCTTATACGCAGTATTTT. Using reference TRBV7-6 and TRBJ2-3 for the parts outside the CDR3, the full variable domain is GAGVSQSPRYKVTKRGQDVALRCDPISGHVSLYWYRQALGQGPEFLTYFNYEAQQDKSGLPNDRFSAERPEGSISTLTIQRTEQRDSAMYRCASSSPGTPYTQYFGPGTRLTVL.

This clone showed up just a few times. CDR3 sequence (DNA): TGTGCCAGCTCACCCACTAGCGGGAGGGCCGAGACCCAGTACTTC. Amino acids: CASSPTSGRAETQYF. The chain has TRBV18 and TRBJ2-5; 13 bases line up with TRBD2. There are 15 residues in the CDR3. Per germline, CDR1 KGHSH and CDR2 LQKENI. The J segment lost 5 bases and the V segment lost 3 bases, leaving 3 bases of the junction unmatched.

In this sample, this clone turned up a few times. The rearrangement joins TRBV28 to TRBJ1-1; D remains unclear. Per germline, CDR1 MDHEN and CDR2 SYDVKM. The CDR3 runs 15 residues. Trimming shortened V by 1 base and J by 0 bases, and 9 bases separated the two germline ends. Here the CDR3 DNA reads TGTGCCAGCAGTTTATCGGACTCCTTGAACACTGAAGCTTTCTTT. This translates into CASSLSDSLNTEAFF.

J is TRBJ2-1 and V is TRBV30; no definite D call. The CDR3 sequence is 11 residues long. CDR1 is GTSNPN and CDR2 is SVGIG in the germline V gene (reference sequence). V was shortened by 6 bases and J by 9 bases, with 12 bases between the two germline ends. Written as DNA, the CDR3 is TGTGCCTGCTCCTTTAGGGTTGAGCAGTTCTTC. Translation: CACSFRVEQFF.

This clone was seen a handful of times. The rearrangement links TRBV2 to TRBJ2-7; D not certain. There are 12 residues in the CDR3. Looked up from germline, CDR1 is SNHLY and CDR2 is FYNNEI. V was trimmed by 7 bases and J by 3 bases, leaving 10 bases between them. Here the CDR3 reads CASTQENYEQYF. The CDR3 DNA sequence: TGTGCCAGCACTCAGGAGAACTACGAGCAGTACTTC.

This sequence joins TRBV4-3 and TRBJ2-5; 11 bases match TRBD2. TRBJ2-7 matches the DNA end more closely, so the J call is doubtful. Germline-derived CDR1 and CDR2 are LGHNA and YSLEER. The CDR3 contains 16 residues. The CDR3 coding sequence is TGCGCCAGCAGCCGAACTAGCGGGAGTAGCTCCTACGAGCAGTACTTC. Protein: CASSRTSGSSSYEQYF.

This clone has only a few counts. The genes are TRBV19 and TRBJ2-3; no clear D. CDR1 and CDR2 from the germline V gene are LNHDA and SQIVND (reference sequence). The CDR3 is 14 residues long. Trimming removed 5 bases from V and 0 bases from J, with 9 bases in between. DNA for the CDR3: TGTGCCAGTAGTTTTCTTGGTAGCACAGATACGCAGTATTTT. Translation: CASSFLGSTDTQYF. The entire variable domain, with the rest obtained from reference TRBV19 and TRBJ2-3, is as follows: DGGITQSPKYLFRKEGQNVTLSCEQNLNHDAMYWYRQDPGQGLRLIYYSQIVNDFQKGDIAEGYSVSREKKESFPLTVTSAQKNPTAFYLCASSFLGSTDTQYFGPGTRLTVL.